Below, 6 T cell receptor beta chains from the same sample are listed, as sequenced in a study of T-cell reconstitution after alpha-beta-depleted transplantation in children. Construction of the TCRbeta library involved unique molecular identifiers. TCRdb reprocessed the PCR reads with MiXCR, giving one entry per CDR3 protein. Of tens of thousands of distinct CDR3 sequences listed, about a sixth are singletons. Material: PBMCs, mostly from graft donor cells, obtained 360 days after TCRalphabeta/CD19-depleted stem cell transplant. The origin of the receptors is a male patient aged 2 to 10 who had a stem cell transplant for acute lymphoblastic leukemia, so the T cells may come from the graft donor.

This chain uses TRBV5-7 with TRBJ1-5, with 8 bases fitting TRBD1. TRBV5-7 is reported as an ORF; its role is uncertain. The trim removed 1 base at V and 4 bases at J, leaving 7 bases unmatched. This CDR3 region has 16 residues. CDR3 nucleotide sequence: TGTGCCAGCAGCTTGAGCGGCAGGGGGCGTAATCAGCCCCAGCATTTT. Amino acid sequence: CASSLSGRGRNQPQHF.

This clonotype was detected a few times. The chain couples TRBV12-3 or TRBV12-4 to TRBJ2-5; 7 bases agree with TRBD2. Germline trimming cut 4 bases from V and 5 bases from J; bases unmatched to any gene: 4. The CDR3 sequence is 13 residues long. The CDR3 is CASSWTRLETQYF. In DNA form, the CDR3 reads TGTGCCAGCAGTTGGACTAGATTGGAGACCCAGTACTTC.

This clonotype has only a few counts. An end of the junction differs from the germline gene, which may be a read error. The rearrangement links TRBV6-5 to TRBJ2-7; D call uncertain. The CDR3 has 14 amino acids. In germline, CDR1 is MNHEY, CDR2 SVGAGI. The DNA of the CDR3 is TGTGCCAGCAGTTATTCATCGATAACCTATGAGCAGTACTTC. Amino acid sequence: CASSYSSITYEQYF.

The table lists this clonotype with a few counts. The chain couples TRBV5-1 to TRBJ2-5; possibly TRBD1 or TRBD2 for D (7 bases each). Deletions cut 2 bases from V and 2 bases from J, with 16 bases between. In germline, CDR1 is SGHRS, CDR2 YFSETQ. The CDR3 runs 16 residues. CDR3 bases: TGCGCCAGCAGCTTATTGGCAGGGGGAGGGCAAGAGACCCAGTACTTC. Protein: CASSLLAGGGQETQYF.

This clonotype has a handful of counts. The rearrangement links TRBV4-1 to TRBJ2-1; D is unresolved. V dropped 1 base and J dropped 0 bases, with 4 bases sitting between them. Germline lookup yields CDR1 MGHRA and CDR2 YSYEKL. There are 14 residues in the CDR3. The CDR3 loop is CASSQGSSYNEQFF. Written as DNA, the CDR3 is TGCGCCAGCAGCCAAGGGAGCTCCTACAATGAGCAGTTCTTC.

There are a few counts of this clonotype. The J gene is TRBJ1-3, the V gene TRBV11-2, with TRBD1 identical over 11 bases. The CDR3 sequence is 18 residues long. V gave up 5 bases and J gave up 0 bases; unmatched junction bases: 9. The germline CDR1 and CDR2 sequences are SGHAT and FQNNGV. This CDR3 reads CASSAGQGVPSSGNTIYF. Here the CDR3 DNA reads TGTGCCAGCAGCGCGGGACAGGGGGTCCCAAGCTCTGGAAACACCATATATTTT.